What follows describes a single T cell receptor (beta chain). There is no known antigen for this receptor. No much larger clone is present one base from it, and per-base qualities are unavailable. The cohort comprised more than 550 healthy bone marrow donors. At the time of sampling, every cohort member was nominally healthy, though immune exposures that went unrecorded were likely present. The donor tested CMV seronegative and was one of the 352 seronegative cohort members. A peripheral blood sample was collected from each donor, and TCR beta sequencing was performed on peripheral blood mononuclear cells. The Qiagen DNeasy Blood Extraction Kit was used to extract genomic DNA from the blood cell samples. The trim is 5 bases for V and 3 bases for J, with a gap of 14 bases between the germline ends. From the cysteine up to the phenylalanine, the CDR3 has a length of 14 residues. Just the 42-base CDR3 DNA is kept, in frame starting at base 1. The CDR1 and CDR2 encoded by the germline V gene are SGHTA and FQGNSA.

The source of the sample is a study of cytomegalovirus exposure and HLA in healthy donors (dated by TCRdb to the late 2010s). About the study as a whole: An earlier analysis of about 560 of the donors reported 276 Gb of sequence data and 117 million unique TCR beta sequences obtained from some 170 million T cells. Among over 350 genotyped donors of the cohort, an average of about 240,000 unique TCR beta nucleotide sequences were sequenced per donor, roughly a sixth of them non-productive. The study was designed to test whether signatures of past pathogen exposure could be identified by cataloging public T cell receptors. To decide whether each TCR beta V gene segment behaved as functional or pseudogenic, an earlier analysis of some 540 of the donors relied on high-throughput TCR beta sequencing. Donor age, sex, ethnicity and CMV serostatus were compiled alongside the repertoire data. Along with the approximately 620-subject first cohort, a separate validation cohort of over a hundred different subjects was used. About five DR-DQ haplotypes were handled as single units for association and clustering because linkage in the cohort was strong. Both class I and class II loci were covered by HLA typing, at four-digit resolution. An early release that covered fewer than 800 HLA-typed donors contained about 300 gigabases of sequencing data and 75 million to 100 million unique TCR sequences. Among the roughly 400 genotyped donors, around 79% belonged to the genetic ancestry cluster associated with self-reported Caucasian donors. In a later analysis, previously published TCR beta repertoires from several hundred donors were re-analyzed and high-resolution HLA genotyping was added so that TCR occurrence patterns could be studied. Genome-wide SNP genotypes for about three fifths of the roughly 670 donors were used in a later genetic analysis, which treated that subset as a discovery cohort. The number of typed donors differed by locus: about 620-640 for A, B, C, DRB1 and DQB1; approximately 520 for DQA1; some 610 for DPA1; and some 470 for DPB1. Every repertoire in the discovery cohort had been generated on one and the same sequencing platform. Rather than using new phenotypic data, the later analysis identified candidate immune exposures from TCR beta sequences and from how often those sequences occurred across donors. The study profiled the T cell repertoires of 500 to 800 subjects by immunosequencing and related them to cytomegalovirus serostatus. To predict cytomegalovirus infection status, the study combined high-throughput TCR immunosequencing, statistical association of individual TCRs with disease status, and machine learning.

On the study overall, not on this receptor specifically: Correlated functional status among segregating V segments might be attributable to linkage disequilibrium, but an unknown experimental factor could not be ruled out. In an earlier analysis of under 600 of the donors, most TCR beta V segments were observed in productive rearrangements about 90% or about 30% of the time, broadly matching IMGT annotations. Compared with equally common non-associated chains, HLA-associated TCR beta chains in a later analysis were more clonally expanded and had lower generation probabilities. In a later analysis, most CMV-associated TCR beta chains were found to appear HLA-restricted, with HLA associations seemingly driven largely by CMV exposure. Some IMGT-functional V segments, including TRBV6-2 and TRBV6-3, could not be distinguished by the 87-base-pair reads and were therefore excluded. A group of highly shared sequence variants was considered likely to be a technical artifact of the sequencing pipeline. Because counts were too low, roughly 17 rarely observed V segments, including chromosome 9 orphons, were left out of the earlier analysis of 500 to 750 of the donors. In a later analysis, several top co-occurrence clusters were reported to appear linked to parvovirus B19, influenza, CMV and Epstein-Barr virus. HLA typing was unavailable for some donors at each locus, so association tests used only the typed subset. Assigning TCR associations to individual alleles was difficult when HLA alleles, especially DR and DQ, strongly co-occurred. According to a later genetic analysis, donors in an Asian-associated ancestry cluster had fewer N-insertions in productive TCRs than the roughly 670-donor mean. According to a later analysis, TCR association rates differed among HLA loci, with DRB1 alleles showing the most associated TCRs and HLA-C alleles showing the fewest. A later analysis associated approximately 17,000 TCR beta sequences with specific HLA alleles at a false discovery rate of 0.05. A further reported finding was that TCR beta sequences accurately predicted the HLA-A and HLA-B alleles for most subjects in the first cohort. The classifier was reported to diagnose cytomegalovirus status with high specificity and sensitivity in both the original cohort and the validation cohort. In a later genetic analysis, a missense DCLRE1C variant was associated with V-gene and J-gene trimming of TCR beta chains, and the association was replicated in an independent cohort. It was suggested by the authors that the approach could potentially be generalized to other disease states and immunological phenotypes. For the cohort, immune exposure information was limited to CMV serostatus. A total of about 180 TCR beta chains were listed by the study as associated with cytomegalovirus. In vitro tests confirmed that three of the cytomegalovirus-associated TCR beta chains recognize cytomegalovirus antigens. This cohort had only TCR beta chains sequenced, and the lack of alpha or paired-chain data limited which features could be detected. Across donors, most TCR sequences were observed very rarely, whereas some public TCRs were present in many individuals. Sequencing depth was assumed to be roughly uniform across donors in the presence/absence analyses, though that assumption may not hold.

Preparation of the library involved the immunoSEQ multiplex PCR assay. The multiplex PCR relied on a mix of 60 forward primers for TCR Vbeta segments and 13 reverse primers for TCR Jbeta segments. The CDR3 region of rearranged TCR beta genes was amplified from genomic DNA with a multiplex PCR assay. The Illumina HiSeq System was used to sequence the amplified TCR beta libraries as 87-base-pair reads. Regarding the original processing steps: In a later analysis, tens of millions of unique TCR beta chains were counted across the 650 to 700 repertoires, and around 11 million of these chains were shared by at least two donors. Raw reads were error-corrected and collapsed into unique sequences with a nearest-neighbor algorithm that merged closely related sequences to remove PCR and sequencing errors. Alignment of CDR3 sequences to IMGT reference sequences was used to assign V, D and J gene segments. For a sequence to be retained, at least a six-nucleotide match to both a V gene segment and a J gene segment was required. Rearrangements were called productive when the CDR3 lacked stop codons and stayed in frame with V and J; all others were non-productive. CDR3 was defined by IMGT convention, running from the second conserved V-encoded cysteine to the conserved J-encoded phenylalanine. The earlier analysis of about 640 of the donors excluded any sequence lacking an unambiguous match to a single V gene segment. In an earlier analysis of about 590 of the donors, a V segment was called functional when productive rearrangements were above 56.7%, and segregating when the standard deviation between donors exceeded 5%. A statistical classification framework was built to diagnose cytomegalovirus status from the catalog of TCR beta chain sequences. V and J gene assignment, in a later analysis, came from comparing TCR nucleotide sequences with IMGT/GENE-DB human TR gene sequences. Using the TCRdist pipeline, a later analysis assigned CDR3 sequences along with most-parsimonious VDJ recombination scenarios. In a later analysis, every TCR beta chain was defined by the combination of its CDR3 amino acid sequence and its V-gene family, and reads without a unique V-gene family were dropped. To address suspected cross-contamination and a sequencing artifact, a later analysis removed 550 to 750 highly shared, low-generation-probability nucleotide sequences. In a later analysis, a clonal expansion index was calculated for each public chain from normalized within-repertoire ranks of inferred template counts. A later analysis computed generation probabilities with a VDJ recombination model fitted to out-of-frame rearrangements, and checked the results against IGoR. In a later analysis, hypergeometric tests were used to score TCR-TCR, TCR-HLA and TCR-CMV co-occurrence, with a repertoire-size bias correction applied to TCR pairs. To estimate false discovery rates, a later analysis permuted the HLA or CMV assignments 20 times. In a later analysis, co-occurring TCRs were grouped with DBSCAN, and TCRdist sequence similarity was added when clustering was performed within HLA-allele-positive subsets. Repertoires with fewer than 30,000 or more than 120,000 public chains were left out of co-occurrence clustering, as were about 5 repertoires with anomalous nucleotide sharing. The source is immuneACCESS, and TCRdb retained only in-frame sequences with V and J called. Part of the clones is not carried over; for the studies checked, unresolved V genes explain less than half of this, and the remainder is unexplained. From that table come the V and J calls and clone size; the DNA was used to work out D and trimming. The sample yields 130,000 or so clones; around four fifths were counted once. The top ten constitute roughly 5% of the sample.

This sequence was found in a man aged 25-45 years in good health and CMV-seronegative. Source material: PBMCs. The chain links TRBV7-2 with TRBJ2-7; TRBD1 is possibly the D segment (8 matching bases). This receptor has the CDR3 CASSRYRGGYEQYF. The DNA reads TGTGCCAGCAGCCGATACAGGGGGGGCTACGAGCAGTACTTC.